This T cell receptor (beta chain) derives from a study of shared clonotypes between healthy human individuals. Points from the study as a whole: Several donors had 5% to 6% of their naive CD4 clonotypes in common.

Worth noting for this clone: Its antigen is unknown.

Data came from immunoSEQ multiplex PCR; TCRdb stores just in-frame clones and leaves some out. Of millions of clones listed, roughly 94% are singletons. V lost 1 base and J 6 bases, leaving 7 bases between the germline ends. Germline V gene sequence: CDR1 SGHAT, CDR2 FQNNGV. CDR3 length: 12 residues. Selected positively for CCR7 and CD45RO-negative, naive CD8 cells excluded terminally differentiated effector memory CD45RA+ cells. The J gene is TRBJ2-7, the V gene TRBV11-2; D could derive from TRBD1 or TRBD2 (5 bases each). Sequences were obtained from naive CD8+ T cells sorted from blood. This sequence originates from a man aged 18 to 35 in good health. Written as DNA, the CDR3 is TGTGCCAGCAGCTTAGTGGGGGTCGAGCAGTACTTC. Protein product: CASSLVGVEQYF. The full variable domain, with the rest looked up from reference TRBV11-2 and TRBJ2-7, is EAGVAQSPRYKIIEKRQSVAFWCNPISGHATLYWYQQILGQGPKLLIQFQNNGVVDDSQLPKDRFSAERLKGVDSTLKIQPAKLEDSAVYLCASSLVGVEQYFGPGTRLTVT.